This T cell receptor beta chain stems from a study of cytomegalovirus exposure and HLA in healthy donors. Study information: Among 350 to 500 genotyped donors, about 80% fell in the Caucasian-associated ancestry cluster. Study-wide points: Immune exposure information comprised only CMV serostatus.

Comments on this clone: Its antigen is still unknown.

The CDR3 covers 15 residues. CDR1 and CDR2 (germline): MDHEN, SYDVKM. V lost 6 bases, J lost 5 bases, and 19 bases lay in between. A multiplex PCR was run with 60 Vbeta primers and 13 Jbeta primers. Assay used: immunoSEQ multiplex PCR; TCRdb lists only in-frame clones, some missing. The top ten hold 6.5% of the sample, which has about 140,000 clones, roughly three fifths seen once. The TCR comes from a woman aged 55-70 years in good health and CMV-seronegative. The sequenced sample consisted of PBMCs. The chain is built from TRBV28 and TRBJ2-5, with a possible D match to TRBD2 (6 bases). The CDR3, as DNA: TGTGCCAGCAGCTTGGGACTGAGGACTGCTGAGACCCAGTACTTC. This gives the protein CASSLGLRTAETQYF.